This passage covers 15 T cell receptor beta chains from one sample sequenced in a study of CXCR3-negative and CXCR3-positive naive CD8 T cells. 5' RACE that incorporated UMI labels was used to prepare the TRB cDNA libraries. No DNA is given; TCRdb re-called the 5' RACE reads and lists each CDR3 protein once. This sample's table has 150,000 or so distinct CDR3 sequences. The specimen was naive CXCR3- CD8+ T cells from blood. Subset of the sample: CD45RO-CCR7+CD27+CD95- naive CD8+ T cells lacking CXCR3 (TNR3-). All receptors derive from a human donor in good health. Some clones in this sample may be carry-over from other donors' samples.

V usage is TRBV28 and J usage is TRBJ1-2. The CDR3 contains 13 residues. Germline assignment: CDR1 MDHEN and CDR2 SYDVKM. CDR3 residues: CASSLDSNYGYTF.

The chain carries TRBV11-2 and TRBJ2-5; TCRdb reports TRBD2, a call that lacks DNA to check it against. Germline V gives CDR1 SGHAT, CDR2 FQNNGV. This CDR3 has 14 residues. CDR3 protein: CASSHRGVRETQYF.

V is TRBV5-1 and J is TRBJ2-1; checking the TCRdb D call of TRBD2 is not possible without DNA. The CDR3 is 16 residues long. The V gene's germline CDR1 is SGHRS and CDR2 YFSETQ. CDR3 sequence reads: CASSLSPGLADNEQFF.

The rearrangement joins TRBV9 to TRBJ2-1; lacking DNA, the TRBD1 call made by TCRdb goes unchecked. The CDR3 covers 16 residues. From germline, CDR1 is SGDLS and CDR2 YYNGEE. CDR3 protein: CASSAPGGPTYNEQFF.

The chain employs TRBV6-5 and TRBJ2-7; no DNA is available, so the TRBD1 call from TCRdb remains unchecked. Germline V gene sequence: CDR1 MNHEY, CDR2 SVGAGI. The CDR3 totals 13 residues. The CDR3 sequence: CASTYRDGYEQYF.

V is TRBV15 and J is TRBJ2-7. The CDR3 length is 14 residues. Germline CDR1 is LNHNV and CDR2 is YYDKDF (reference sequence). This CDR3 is CATSHQDLNYEQYF.

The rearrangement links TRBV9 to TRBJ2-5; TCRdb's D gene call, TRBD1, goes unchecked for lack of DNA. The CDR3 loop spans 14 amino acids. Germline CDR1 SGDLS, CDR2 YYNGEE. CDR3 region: CASSVGDRKETQYF.

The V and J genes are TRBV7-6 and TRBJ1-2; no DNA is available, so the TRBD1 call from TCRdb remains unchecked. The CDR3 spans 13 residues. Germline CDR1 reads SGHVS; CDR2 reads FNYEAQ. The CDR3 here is CASSSSTGSGYTF.

The CDR3 sequence: CASNTLSVAICGDGGLNTEAFF. This rearrangement joins TRBV11-3 to TRBJ1-1; as DNA is missing, the TRBD1 call by TCRdb cannot be tested. CDR1 SGHNT and CDR2 YENEEA come from the germline V gene. The CDR3 is 22 residues long.

The CDR3 sequence is CATSDWETQYF. This chain uses TRBV24-1 with TRBJ2-5. There are 11 residues in the CDR3. Germline V gene data show CDR1 as KGHDR and CDR2 as SFDVKD.

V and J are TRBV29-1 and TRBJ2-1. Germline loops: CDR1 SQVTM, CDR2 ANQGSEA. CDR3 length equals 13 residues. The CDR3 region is CSVGRTDDNEQFF.

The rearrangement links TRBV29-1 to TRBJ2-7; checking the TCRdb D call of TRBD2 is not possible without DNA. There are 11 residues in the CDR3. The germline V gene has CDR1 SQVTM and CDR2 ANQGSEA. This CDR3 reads CSVEKGHEQYF.

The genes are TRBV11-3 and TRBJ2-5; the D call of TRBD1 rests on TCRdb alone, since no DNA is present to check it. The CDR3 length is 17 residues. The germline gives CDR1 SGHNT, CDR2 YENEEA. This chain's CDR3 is CASSPHPCGGCQETQYF.

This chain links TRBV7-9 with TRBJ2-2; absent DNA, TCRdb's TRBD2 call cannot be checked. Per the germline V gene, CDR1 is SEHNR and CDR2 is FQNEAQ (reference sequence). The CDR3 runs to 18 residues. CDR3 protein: CASSDQTSGRWNTGELFF.

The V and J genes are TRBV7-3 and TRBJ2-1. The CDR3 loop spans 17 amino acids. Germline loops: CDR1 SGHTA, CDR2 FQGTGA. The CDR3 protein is CASSLVSVGRNDNEQFF.